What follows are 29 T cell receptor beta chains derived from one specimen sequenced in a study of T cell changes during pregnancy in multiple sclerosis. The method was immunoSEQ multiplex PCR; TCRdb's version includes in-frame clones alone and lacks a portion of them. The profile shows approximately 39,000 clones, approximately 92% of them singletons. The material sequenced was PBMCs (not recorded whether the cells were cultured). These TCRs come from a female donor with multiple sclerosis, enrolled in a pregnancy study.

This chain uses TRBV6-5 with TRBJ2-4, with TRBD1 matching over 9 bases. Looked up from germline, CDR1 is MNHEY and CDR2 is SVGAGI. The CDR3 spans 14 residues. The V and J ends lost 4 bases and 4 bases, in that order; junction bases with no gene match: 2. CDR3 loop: CASSWTGEKNIQYF. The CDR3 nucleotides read TGTGCCAGCAGTTGGACAGGGGAAAAAAACATTCAGTACTTC.

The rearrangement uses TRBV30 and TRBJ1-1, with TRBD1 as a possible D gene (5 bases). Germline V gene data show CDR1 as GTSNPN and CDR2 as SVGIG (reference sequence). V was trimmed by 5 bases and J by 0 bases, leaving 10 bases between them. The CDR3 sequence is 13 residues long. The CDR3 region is CAWGAGLNTEAFF. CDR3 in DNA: TGTGCCTGGGGGGCAGGCCTGAACACTGAAGCTTTCTTT.

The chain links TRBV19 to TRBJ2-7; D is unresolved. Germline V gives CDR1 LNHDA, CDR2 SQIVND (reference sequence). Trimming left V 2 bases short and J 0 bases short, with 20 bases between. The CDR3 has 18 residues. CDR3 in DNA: TGTGCCAGTAGTATAAGGGTCTCCCTATCCGCCGGCTCCTACGAGCAGTACTTC. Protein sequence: CASSIRVSLSAGSYEQYF.

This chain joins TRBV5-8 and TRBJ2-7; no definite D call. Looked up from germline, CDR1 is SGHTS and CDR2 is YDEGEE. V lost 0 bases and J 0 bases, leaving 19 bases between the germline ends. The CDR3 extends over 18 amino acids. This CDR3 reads CASSLALMSQSPSYEQYF. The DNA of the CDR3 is TGTGCCAGCAGCTTGGCCTTAATGTCGCAGAGTCCCTCCTACGAGCAGTACTTC.

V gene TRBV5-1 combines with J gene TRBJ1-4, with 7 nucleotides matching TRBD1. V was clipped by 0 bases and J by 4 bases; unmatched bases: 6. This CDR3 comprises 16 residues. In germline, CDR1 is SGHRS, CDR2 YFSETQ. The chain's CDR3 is CASSLAGRGRNEKLFF. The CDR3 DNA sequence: TGCGCCAGCAGCTTGGCCGGGAGGGGGCGTAATGAAAAACTGTTTTTT.

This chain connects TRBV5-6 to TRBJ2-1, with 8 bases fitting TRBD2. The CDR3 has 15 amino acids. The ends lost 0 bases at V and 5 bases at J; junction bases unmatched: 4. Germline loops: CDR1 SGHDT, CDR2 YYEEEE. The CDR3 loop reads CASSLVPSGHNEQFF. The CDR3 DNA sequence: TGTGCCAGCAGCTTGGTTCCTAGCGGGCACAATGAGCAGTTCTTC.

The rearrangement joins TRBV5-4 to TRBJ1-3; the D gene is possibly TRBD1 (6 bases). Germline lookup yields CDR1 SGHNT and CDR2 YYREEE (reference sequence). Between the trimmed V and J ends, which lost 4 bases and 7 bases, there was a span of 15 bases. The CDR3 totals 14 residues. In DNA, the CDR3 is TGTGCCAGCAGCCTCGACACAGGGCGGAACACCATATATTTT. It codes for CASSLDTGRNTIYF.

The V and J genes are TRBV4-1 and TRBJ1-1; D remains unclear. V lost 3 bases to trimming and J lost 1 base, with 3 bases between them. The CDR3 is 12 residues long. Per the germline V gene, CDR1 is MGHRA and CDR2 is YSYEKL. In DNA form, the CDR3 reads TGCGCCAGCAGCCACCCGAACACTGAAGCTTTCTTT. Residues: CASSHPNTEAFF.

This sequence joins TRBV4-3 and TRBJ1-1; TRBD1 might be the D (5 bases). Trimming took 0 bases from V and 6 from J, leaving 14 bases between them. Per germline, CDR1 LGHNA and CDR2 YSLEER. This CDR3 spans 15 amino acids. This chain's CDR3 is CASSQESREWAEAFF. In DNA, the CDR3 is TGCGCCAGCAGCCAAGAGTCCAGGGAATGGGCTGAAGCTTTCTTT.

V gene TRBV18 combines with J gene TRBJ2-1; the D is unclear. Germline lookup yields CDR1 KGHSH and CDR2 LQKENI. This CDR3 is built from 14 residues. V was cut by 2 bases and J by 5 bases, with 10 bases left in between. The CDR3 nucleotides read TGTGCCAGCTCACCAGTTTTAGGGAACAATGAGCAGTTCTTC. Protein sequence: CASSPVLGNNEQFF.

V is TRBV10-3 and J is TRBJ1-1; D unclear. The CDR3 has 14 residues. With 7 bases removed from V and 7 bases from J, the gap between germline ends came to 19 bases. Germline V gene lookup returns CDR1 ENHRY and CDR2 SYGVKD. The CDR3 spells CAIIRDEVSVEAFF. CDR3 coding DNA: TGTGCCATCATAAGAGATGAGGTATCGGTTGAAGCTTTCTTT.

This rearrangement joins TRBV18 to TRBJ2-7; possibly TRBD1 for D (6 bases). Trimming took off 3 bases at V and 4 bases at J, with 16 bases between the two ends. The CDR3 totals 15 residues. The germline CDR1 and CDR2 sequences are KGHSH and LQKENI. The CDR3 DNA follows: TGTGCCAGCTCACCCGGAGAGGCCAGGGGATACGAGCAGTACTTC. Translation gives CASSPGEARGYEQYF.

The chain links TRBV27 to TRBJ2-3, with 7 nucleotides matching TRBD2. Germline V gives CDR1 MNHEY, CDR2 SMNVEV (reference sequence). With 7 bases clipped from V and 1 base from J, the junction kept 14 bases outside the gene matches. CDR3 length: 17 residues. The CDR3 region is CASTPRGGPGGTDTQYF. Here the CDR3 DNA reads TGTGCCAGCACCCCGAGGGGAGGGCCGGGGGGCACAGATACGCAGTATTTT.

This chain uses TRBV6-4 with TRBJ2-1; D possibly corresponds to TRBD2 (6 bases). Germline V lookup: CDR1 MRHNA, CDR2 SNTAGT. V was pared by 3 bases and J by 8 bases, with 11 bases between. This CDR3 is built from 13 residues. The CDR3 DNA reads TGTGCCAGCAGTGAAGGCGGGATCCATGAGCAGTTCTTC. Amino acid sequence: CASSEGGIHEQFF.

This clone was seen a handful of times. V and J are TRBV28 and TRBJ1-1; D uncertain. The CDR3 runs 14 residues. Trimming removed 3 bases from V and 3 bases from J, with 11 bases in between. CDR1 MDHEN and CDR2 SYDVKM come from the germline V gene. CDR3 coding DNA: TGTGCCAGCAGTTTCACGGGCCTCTACACTGAAGCTTTCTTT. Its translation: CASSFTGLYTEAFF.

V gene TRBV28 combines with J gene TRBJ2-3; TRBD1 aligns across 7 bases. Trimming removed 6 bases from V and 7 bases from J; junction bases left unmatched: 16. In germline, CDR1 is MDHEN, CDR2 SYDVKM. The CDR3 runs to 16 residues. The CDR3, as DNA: TGTGCCAGCAGCCGTTCGACAGGGCGTGGGGGAAATACGCAGTATTTT. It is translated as CASSRSTGRGGNTQYF. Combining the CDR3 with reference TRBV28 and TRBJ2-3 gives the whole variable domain DVKVTQSSRYLVKRTGEKVFLECVQDMDHENMFWYRQDPGLGLRLIYFSYDVKMKEKGDIPEGYSVSREKKERFSLILESASTNQTSMYLCASSRSTGRGGNTQYFGPGTRLTVL.

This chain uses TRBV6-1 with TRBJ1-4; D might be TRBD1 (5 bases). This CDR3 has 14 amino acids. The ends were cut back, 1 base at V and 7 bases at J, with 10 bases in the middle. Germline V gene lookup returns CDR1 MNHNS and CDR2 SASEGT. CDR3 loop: CASSEGGVAEKLFF. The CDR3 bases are TGTGCCAGCAGTGAAGGGGGGGTGGCTGAAAAACTGTTTTTT.

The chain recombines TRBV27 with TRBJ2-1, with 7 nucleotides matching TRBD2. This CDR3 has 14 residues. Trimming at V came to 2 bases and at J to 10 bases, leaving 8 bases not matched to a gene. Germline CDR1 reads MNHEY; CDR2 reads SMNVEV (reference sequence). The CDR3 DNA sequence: TGTGCCAGCAGTTTAGCGGGAGTAATATGGGAGCAGTTCTTC. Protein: CASSLAGVIWEQFF.

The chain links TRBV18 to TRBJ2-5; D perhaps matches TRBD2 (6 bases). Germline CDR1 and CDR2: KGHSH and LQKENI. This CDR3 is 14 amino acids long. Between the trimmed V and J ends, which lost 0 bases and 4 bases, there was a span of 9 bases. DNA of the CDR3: TGTGCCAGCTCACCACCCTCACTAGCAGAGACCCAGTACTTC. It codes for CASSPPSLAETQYF.

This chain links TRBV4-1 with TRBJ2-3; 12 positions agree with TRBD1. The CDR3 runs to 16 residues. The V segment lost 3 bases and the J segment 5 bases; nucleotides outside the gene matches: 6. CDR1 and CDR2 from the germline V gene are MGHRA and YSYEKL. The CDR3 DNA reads TGCGCCAGCAGCCAGGGACAGGGGGCGCAGAGAGATACGCAGTATTTT. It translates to CASSQGQGAQRDTQYF.

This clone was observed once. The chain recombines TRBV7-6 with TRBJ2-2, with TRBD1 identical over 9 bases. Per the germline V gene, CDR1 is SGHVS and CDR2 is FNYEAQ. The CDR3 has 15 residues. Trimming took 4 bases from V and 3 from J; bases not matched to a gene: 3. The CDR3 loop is CASSSTGGYTGELFF. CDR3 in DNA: TGTGCCAGCAGCTCTACAGGGGGCTACACCGGGGAGCTGTTTTTT. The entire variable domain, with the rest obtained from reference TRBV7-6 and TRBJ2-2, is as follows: GAGVSQSPRYKVTKRGQDVALRCDPISGHVSLYWYRQALGQGPEFLTYFNYEAQQDKSGLPNDRFSAERPEGSISTLTIQRTEQRDSAMYRCASSSTGGYTGELFFGEGSRLTVL.

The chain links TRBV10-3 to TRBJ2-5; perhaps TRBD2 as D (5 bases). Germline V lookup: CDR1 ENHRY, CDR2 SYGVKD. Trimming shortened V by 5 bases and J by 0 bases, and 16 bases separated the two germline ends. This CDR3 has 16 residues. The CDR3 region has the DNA TGTGCCATCAGTCAGGACTCTCCCGTGTACCAAGAGACCCAGTACTTC. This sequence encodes CAISQDSPVYQETQYF.

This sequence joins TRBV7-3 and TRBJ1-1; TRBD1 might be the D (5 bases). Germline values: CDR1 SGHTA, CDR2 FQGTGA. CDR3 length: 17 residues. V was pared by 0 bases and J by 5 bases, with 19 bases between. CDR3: CASSLTGDGNIRTEAFF. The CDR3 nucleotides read TGTGCCAGCAGCTTAACGGGGGATGGGAACATACGGACTGAAGCTTTCTTT.

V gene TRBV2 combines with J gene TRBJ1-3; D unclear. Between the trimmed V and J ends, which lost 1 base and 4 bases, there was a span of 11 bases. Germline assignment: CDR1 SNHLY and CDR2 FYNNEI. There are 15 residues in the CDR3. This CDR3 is CASSEGQLDGNTIYF. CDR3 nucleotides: TGTGCCAGCAGTGAAGGCCAGCTGGACGGAAACACCATATATTTT.

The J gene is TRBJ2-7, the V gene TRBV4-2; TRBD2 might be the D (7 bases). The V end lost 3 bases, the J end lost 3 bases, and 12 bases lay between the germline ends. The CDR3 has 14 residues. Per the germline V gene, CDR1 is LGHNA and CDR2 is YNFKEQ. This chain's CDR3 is CASSQRGGVYEQYF. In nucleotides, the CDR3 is TGTGCCAGCAGCCAGAGGGGGGGGGTCTACGAGCAGTACTTC.

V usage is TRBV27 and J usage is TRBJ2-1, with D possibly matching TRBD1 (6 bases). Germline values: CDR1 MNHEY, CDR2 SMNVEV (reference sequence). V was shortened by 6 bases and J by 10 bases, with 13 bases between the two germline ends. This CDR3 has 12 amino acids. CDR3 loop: CASRGRGGEQFF. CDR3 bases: TGTGCCAGCAGAGGCAGGGGCGGCGAGCAGTTCTTC.

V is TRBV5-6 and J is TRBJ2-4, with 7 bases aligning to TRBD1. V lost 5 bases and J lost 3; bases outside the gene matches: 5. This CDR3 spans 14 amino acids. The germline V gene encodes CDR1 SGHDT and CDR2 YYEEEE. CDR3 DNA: TGTGCCAGCAGGCATTACAGGGGCAAAAACATTCAGTACTTC. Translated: CASRHYRGKNIQYF.

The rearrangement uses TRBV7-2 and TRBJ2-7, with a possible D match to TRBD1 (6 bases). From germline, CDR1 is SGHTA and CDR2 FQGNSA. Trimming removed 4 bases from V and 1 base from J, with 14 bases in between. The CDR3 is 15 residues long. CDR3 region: CASSSSTGLSYEQYF. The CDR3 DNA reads TGTGCCAGCAGCTCATCAACAGGGTTATCCTACGAGCAGTACTTC.

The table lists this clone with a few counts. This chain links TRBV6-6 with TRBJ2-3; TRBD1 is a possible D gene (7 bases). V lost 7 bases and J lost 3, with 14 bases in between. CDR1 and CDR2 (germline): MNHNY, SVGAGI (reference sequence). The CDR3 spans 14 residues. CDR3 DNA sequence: TGTGCCAGCACCCAACAGGGGACTACAGATACGCAGTATTTT. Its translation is CASTQQGTTDTQYF.